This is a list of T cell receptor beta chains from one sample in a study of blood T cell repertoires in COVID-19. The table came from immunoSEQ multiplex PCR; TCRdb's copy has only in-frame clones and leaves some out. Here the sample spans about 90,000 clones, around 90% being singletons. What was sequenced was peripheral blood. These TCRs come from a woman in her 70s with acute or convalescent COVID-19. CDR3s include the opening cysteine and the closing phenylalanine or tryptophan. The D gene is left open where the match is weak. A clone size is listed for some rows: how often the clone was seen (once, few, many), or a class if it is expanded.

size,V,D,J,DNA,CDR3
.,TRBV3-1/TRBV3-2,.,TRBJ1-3,TGTGCCAGCAGCCAAGGTGGAGGGGACACCATATATTTT,CASSQGGGDTIYF
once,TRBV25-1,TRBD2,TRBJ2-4,TGTGCCAGCAGTAAGGCGGGGGTAGACATTCAGTACTTC,CASSKAGVDIQYF
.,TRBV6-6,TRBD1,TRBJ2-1,TGTGCCAGCAGTTACTATGGACAGGGCAATGAGCAGTTCTTC,CASSYYGQGNEQFF
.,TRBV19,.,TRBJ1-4,TGTGCCAGTAGTTCCCTCGGACTCCTAAGAGGTGATGAAAAACTGTTTTTT,CASSSLGLLRGDEKLFF
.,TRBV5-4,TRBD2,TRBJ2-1,TGTGCCAGCAGCTCGGGACTAGGAGGATACAATGAGCAGTTCTTC,CASSSGLGGYNEQFF
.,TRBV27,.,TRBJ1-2,TGTGCCAGCAGTTTATCGATGGGGGGGTCAGTTTCAGGCTACACCTTC,CASSLSMGGSVSGYTF
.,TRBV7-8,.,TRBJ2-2,TGTGCCAGCAGGACCGGGACACCCTCATCCGGGGAGCTGTTTTTT,CASRTGTPSSGELFF
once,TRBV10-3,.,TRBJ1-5,TGTGCCATCAGTGAGCAGGGGACCGGTCAGCCCCAGCATTTT,CAISEQGTGQPQHF
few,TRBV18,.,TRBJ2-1,TGTGCCAGCTCACCACGGCAGGGGAATGAGCAGTTCTTC,CASSPRQGNEQFF
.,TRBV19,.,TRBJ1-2,TGTGCCAGTACAGGGTCTGGGAACTATGGCTACACCTTC,CASTGSGNYGYTF
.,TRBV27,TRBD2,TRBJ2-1,TGTGCCAGCAGAATAGGGACTAGCGGGGGGGTGGGTGAGCAGTTCTTC,CASRIGTSGGVGEQFF
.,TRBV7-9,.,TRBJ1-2,TGTGCCAGCAGTCCCTTGCAGGGTCCCTATGGCTACACCTTC,CASSPLQGPYGYTF
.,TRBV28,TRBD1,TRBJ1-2,TGTGCCAGCAGTTTAGAGGGGACAGCAAGGATCTATGGCTACACCTTC,CASSLEGTARIYGYTF
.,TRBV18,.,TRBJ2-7,TGTGCCAGCTCATCACTAGCTCGGGGAATTGACCCCTACGAGCAGTACTTC,CASSSLARGIDPYEQYF
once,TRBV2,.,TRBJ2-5,TGTGCCAGCAGTCTGGTGGAGGGAGGTGAGACCCAGTACTTC,CASSLVEGGETQYF
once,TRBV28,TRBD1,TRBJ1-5,TGTGCCAGCAGACTCGACAGGGGGCAGGGCAATCAGCCCCAGCATTTT,CASRLDRGQGNQPQHF
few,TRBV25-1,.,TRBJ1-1,TGTGCCAGCAGTGAATACTCAGTGAACACTGAAGCTTTCTTT,CASSEYSVNTEAFF